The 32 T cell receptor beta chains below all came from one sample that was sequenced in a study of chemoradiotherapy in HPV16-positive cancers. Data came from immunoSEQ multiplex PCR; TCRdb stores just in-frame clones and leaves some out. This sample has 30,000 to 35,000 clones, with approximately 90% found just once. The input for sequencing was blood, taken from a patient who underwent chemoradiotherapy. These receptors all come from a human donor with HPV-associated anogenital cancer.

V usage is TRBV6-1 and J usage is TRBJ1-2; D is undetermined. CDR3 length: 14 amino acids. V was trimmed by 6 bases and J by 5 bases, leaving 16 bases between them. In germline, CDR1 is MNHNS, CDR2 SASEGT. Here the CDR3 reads CASRDEAVGYGYTF. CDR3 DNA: TGTGCCAGCAGAGATGAGGCGGTGGGGTATGGCTACACCTTC.

The CDR3 region has the DNA TGTGCCAGCCTTACTGCCGGGACAGGGGGAAATGGCTACACCTTC. This gives the protein CASLTAGTGGNGYTF. The chain uses TRBV19 and TRBJ1-2, with 11 bases fitting TRBD1. Per the germline V gene, CDR1 is LNHDA and CDR2 is SQIVND (reference sequence). Losses at the gene ends were 9 bases for V and 6 bases for J; bases not matched to a gene: 12. The CDR3 extends over 15 amino acids.

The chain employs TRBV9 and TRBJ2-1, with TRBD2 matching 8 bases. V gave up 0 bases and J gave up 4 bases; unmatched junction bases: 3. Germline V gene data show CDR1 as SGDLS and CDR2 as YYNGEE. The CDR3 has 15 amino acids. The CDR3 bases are TGTGCCAGCAGCGTAGTAAGCGGGAGTTACAATGAGCAGTTCTTC. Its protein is CASSVVSGSYNEQFF.

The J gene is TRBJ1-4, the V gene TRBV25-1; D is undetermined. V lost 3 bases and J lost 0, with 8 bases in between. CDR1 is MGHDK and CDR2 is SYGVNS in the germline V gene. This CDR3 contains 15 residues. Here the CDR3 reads CASSDTRATNEKLFF. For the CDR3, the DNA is TGTGCCAGCAGTGACACCAGAGCAACTAATGAAAAACTGTTTTTT.

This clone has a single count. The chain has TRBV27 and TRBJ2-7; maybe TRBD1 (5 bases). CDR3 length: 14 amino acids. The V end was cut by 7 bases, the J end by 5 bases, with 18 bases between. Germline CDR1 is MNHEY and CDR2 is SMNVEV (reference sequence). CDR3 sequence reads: CASTLIGQAHEQYF. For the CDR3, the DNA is TGTGCCAGCACCCTTATCGGACAAGCTCACGAGCAGTACTTC.

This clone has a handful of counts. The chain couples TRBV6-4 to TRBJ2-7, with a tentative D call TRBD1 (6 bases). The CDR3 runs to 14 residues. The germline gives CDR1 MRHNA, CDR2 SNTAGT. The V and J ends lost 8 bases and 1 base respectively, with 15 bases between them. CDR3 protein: CASAQVGQSYEQYF. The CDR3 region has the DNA TGTGCCAGCGCCCAAGTCGGACAGTCCTACGAGCAGTACTTC.

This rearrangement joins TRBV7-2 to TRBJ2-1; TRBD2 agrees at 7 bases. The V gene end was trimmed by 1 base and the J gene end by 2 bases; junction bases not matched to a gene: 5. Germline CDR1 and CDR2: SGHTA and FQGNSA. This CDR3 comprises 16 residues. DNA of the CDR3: TGTGCCAGCAGCTTAGTCAGCGGGAACACCTACAATGAGCAGTTCTTC. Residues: CASSLVSGNTYNEQFF.

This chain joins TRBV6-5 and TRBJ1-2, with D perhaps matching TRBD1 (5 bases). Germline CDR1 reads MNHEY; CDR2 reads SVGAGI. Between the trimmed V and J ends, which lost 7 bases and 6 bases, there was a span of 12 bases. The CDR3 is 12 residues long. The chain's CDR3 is CASTLGGNGYTF. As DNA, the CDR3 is TGTGCCAGCACCCTGGGGGGGAATGGCTACACCTTC.

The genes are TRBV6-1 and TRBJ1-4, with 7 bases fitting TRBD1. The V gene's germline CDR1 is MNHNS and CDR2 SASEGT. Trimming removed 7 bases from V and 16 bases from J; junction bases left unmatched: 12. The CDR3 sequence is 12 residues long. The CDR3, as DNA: TGTGCCAGCAACAAAGGGGAGGGGGCTCAGTTTTTT. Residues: CASNKGEGAQFF.

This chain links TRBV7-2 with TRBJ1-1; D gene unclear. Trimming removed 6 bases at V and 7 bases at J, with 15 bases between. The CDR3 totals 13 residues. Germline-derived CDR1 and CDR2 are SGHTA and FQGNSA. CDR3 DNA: TGTGCCAGCAGACACAACCGGAACGATGAAGCTTTCTTT. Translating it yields CASRHNRNDEAFF.

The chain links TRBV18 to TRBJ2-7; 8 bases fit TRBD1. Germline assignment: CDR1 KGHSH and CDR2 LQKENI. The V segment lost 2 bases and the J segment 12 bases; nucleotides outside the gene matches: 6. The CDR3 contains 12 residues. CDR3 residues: CASSPGTGTGYF. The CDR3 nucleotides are TGTGCCAGCTCACCAGGGACCGGGACAGGGTACTTC.

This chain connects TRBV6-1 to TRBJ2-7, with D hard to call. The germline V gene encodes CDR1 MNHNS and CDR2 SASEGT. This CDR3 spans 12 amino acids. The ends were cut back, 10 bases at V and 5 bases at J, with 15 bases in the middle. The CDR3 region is CATRLVLDEQYF. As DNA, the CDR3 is TGTGCCACGCGGCTCGTGCTAGACGAGCAGTACTTC.

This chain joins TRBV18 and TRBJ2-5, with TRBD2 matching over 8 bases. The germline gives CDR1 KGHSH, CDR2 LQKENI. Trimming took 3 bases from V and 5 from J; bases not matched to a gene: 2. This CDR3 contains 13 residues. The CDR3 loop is CASSPRLAETQYF. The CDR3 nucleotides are TGTGCCAGCTCACCCCGACTAGCGGAGACCCAGTACTTC.

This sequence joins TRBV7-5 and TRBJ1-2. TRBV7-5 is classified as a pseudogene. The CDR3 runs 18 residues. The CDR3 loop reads CVRSLWGDKGTSNYGYTF. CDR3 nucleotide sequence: TGTGTCAGAAGCTTATGGGGGGACAAGGGAACCTCTAACTATGGCTACACCTTC.

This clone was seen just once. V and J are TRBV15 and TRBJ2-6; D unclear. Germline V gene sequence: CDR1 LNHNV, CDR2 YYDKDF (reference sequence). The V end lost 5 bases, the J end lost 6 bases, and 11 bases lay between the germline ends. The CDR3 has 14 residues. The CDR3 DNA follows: TGTGCCACCAGCCTTAACTTGGAGGCCAACGTCCTGACTTTC. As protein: CATSLNLEANVLTF.

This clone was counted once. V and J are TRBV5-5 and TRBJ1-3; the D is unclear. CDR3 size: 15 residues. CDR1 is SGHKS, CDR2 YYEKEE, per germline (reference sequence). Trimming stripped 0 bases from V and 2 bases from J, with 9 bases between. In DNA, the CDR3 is TGTGCCAGCAGCTTGGGGAGGGAAGCTGGAAACACCATATATTTT. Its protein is CASSLGREAGNTIYF.

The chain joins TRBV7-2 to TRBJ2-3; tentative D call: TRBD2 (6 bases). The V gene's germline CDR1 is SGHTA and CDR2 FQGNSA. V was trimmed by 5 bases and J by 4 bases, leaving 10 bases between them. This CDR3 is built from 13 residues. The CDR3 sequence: CASSTSGADTQYF. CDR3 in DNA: TGTGCCAGCAGCACCTCGGGAGCAGATACGCAGTATTTT.

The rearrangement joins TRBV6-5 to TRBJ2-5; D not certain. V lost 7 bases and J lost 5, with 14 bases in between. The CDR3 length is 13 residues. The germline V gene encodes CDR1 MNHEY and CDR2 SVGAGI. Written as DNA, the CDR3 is TGTGCCAGCACCCCGACGCAAGGGGAGACCCAGTACTTC. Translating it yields CASTPTQGETQYF.

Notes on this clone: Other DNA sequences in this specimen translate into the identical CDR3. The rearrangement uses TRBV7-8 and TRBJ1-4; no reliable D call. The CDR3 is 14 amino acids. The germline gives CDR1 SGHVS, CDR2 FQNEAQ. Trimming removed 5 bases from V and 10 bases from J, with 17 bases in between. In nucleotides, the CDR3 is TGTGCCAGCAGCCCAAAGGTTGTCCTGGGAAAACTGTTTTTT. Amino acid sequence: CASSPKVVLGKLFF.

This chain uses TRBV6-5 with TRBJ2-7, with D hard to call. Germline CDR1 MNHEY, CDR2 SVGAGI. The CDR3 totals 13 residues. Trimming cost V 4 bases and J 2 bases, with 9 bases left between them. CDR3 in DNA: TGTGCCAGCAGTTCCGACGCGCCCTACGAGCAGTACTTC. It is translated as CASSSDAPYEQYF.

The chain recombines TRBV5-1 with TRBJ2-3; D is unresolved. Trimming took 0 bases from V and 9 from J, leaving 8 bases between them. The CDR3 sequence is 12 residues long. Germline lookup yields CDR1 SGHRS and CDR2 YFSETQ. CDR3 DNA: TGCGCCAGCAGCTTGGCCCGCACCACGCAGTATTTT. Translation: CASSLARTTQYF.

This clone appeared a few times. The CDR3 is CASSRAGELSYGYTF. In nucleotides, the CDR3 is TGTGCCAGTAGTAGGGCAGGGGAATTGAGCTATGGCTACACCTTC. This chain uses TRBV19 with TRBJ1-2, with D possibly being TRBD1 (6 bases). Germline V gene sequence: CDR1 LNHDA, CDR2 SQIVND (reference sequence). This CDR3 spans 15 amino acids. V was shortened by 4 bases and J by 4 bases, with 16 bases between the two germline ends. Full variable domain (outside the CDR3, taken from reference TRBV19 and TRBJ1-2): DGGITQSPKYLFRKEGQNVTLSCEQNLNHDAMYWYRQDPGQGLRLIYYSQIVNDFQKGDIAEGYSVSREKKESFPLTVTSAQKNPTAFYLCASSRAGELSYGYTFGSGTRLTVV.

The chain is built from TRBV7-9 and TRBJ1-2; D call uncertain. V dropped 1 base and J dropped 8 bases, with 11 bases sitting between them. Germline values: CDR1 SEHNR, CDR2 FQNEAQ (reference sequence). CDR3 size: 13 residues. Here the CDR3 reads CASSLGPQDGYTF. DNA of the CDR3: TGTGCCAGCAGCTTAGGTCCGCAGGACGGCTACACCTTC.

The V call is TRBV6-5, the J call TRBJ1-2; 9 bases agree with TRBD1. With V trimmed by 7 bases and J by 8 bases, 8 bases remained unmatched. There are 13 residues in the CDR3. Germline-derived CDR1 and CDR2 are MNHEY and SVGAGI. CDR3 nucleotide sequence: TGTGCCAGCAACCCGACAGGGGGGACCGGCTACACCTTC. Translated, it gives CASNPTGGTGYTF.

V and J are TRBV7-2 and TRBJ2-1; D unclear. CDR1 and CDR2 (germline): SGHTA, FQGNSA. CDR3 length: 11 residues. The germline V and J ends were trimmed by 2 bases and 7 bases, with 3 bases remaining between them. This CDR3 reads CASSLRNEQFF. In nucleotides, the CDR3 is TGTGCCAGCAGCTTAAGGAATGAGCAGTTCTTC.

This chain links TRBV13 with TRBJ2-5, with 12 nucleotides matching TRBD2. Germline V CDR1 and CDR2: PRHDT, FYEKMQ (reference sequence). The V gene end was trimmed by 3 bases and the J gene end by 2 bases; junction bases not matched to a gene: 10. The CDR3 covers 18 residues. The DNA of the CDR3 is TGTGCCAGCAGCTTCGTGCTAGCGGGGGGGCGGCGGCAAGAGACCCAGTACTTC. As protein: CASSFVLAGGRRQETQYF.

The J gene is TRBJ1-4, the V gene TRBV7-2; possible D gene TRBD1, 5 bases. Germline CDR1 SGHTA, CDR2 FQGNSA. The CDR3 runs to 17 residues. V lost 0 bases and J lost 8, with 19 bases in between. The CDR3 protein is CASSLAFAGPRGEKLFF. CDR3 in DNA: TGTGCCAGCAGCTTAGCCTTCGCAGGGCCTCGAGGAGAAAAACTGTTTTTT.

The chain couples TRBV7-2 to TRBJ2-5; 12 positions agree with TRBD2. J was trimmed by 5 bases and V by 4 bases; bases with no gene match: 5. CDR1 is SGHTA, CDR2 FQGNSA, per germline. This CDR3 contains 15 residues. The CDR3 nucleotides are TGTGCCAGCAGCTCCAGGACTAGCGGGAAGGAGACCCAGTACTTC. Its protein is CASSSRTSGKETQYF.

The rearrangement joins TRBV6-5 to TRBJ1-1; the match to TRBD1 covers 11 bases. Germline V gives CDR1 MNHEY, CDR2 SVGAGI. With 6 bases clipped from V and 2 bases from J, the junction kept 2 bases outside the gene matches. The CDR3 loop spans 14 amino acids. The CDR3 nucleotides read TGTGCCAGCAGGTGGACAGGGGGCAACACTGAAGCTTTCTTT. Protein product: CASRWTGGNTEAFF.

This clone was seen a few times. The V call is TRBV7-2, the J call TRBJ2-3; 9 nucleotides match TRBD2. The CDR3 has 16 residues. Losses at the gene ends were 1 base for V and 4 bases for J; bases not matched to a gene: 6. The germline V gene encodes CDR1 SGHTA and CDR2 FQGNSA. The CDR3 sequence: CASSLDGGGAADTQYF. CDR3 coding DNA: TGTGCCAGCAGCTTAGACGGCGGGGGGGCTGCAGATACGCAGTATTTT.

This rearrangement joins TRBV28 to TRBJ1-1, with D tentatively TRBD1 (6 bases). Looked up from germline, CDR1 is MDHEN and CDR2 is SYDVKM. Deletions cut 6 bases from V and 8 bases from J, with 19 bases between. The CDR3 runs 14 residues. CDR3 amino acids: CASRERTVNIEAFF. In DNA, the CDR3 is TGTGCCAGCAGAGAAAGGACAGTGAATATCGAAGCTTTCTTT.

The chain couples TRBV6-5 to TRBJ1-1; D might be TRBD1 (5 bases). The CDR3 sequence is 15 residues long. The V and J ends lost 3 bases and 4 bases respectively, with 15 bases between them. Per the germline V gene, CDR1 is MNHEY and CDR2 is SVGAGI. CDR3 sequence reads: CASSYSPRAATEAFF. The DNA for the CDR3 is TGTGCCAGCAGTTATTCTCCCAGGGCCGCCACTGAAGCTTTCTTT.